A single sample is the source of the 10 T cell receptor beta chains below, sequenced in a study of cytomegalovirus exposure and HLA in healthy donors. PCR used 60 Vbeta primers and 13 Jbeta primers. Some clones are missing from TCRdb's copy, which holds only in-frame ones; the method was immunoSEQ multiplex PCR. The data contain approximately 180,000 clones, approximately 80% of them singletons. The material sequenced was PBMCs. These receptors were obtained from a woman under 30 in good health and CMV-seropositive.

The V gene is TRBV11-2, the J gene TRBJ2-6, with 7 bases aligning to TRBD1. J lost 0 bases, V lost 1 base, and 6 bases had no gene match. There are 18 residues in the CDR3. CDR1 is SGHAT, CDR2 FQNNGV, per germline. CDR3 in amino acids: CASSLGQGVYSGANVLTF. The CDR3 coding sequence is TGTGCCAGCAGCTTAGGCCAGGGGGTCTACTCTGGGGCCAACGTCCTGACTTTC.

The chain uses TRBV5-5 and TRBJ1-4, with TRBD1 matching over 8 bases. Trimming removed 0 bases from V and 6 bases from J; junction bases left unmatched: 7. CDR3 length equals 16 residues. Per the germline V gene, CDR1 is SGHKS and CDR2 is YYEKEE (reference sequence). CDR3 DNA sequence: TGTGCCAGCAGCTTGGGGCAGGGGGCGTTGTATGAAAAACTGTTTTTT. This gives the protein CASSLGQGALYEKLFF.

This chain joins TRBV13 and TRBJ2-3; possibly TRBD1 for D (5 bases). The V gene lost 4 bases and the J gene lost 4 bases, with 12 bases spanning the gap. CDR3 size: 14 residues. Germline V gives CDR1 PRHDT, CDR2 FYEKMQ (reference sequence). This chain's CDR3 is CASSSNKGSDTQYF. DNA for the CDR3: TGTGCCAGCAGCTCAAACAAGGGGTCAGATACGCAGTATTTT.

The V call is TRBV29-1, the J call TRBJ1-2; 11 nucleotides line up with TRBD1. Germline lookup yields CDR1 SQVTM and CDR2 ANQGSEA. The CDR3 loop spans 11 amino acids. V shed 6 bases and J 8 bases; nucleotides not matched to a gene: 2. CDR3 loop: CSVGTGGGYTF. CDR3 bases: TGCAGCGTCGGGACAGGGGGGGGCTACACCTTC.

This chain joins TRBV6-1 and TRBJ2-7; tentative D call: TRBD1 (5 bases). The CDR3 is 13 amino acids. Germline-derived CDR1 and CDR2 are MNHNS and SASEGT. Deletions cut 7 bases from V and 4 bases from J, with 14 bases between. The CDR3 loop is CASNRAPGYEQYF. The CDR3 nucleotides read TGTGCCAGCAACCGGGCTCCAGGGTACGAGCAGTACTTC.

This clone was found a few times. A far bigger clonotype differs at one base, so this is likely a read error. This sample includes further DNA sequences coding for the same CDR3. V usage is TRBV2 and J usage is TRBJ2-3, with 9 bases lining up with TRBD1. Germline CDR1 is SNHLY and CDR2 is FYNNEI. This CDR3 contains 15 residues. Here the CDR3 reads CASRQTGGSTDTQYF. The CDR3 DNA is TGTGCCAGCAGACAGACAGGGGGAAGCACAGATACGCAGTATTTC. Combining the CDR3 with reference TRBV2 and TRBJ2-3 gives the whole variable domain EPEVTQTPSHQVTQMGQEVILRCVPISNHLYFYWYRQILGQKVEFLVSFYNNEISEKSEIFDDQFSVERPDGSNFTLKIRSTKLEDSAMYFCASRQTGGSTDTQYFGPGTRLTVL.

The CDR3 protein is CASSPGREGQPQHF. In DNA, the CDR3 is TGTGCCAGCTCACCCGGCAGGGAAGGTCAGCCCCAGCATTTT. This chain links TRBV18 with TRBJ1-5, with D possibly matching TRBD1 (5 bases). V gave up 3 bases and J gave up 6 bases, with 12 bases separating them. This CDR3 has 14 amino acids. Germline CDR1 and CDR2: KGHSH and LQKENI.

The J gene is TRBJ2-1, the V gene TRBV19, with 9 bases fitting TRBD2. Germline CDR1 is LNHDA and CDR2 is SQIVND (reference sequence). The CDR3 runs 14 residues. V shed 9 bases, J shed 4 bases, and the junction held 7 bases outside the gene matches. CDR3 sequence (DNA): TGTGCCAGGGGGCGGGAGGGGGGGTACAATGAGCAGTTCTTC. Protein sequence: CARGREGGYNEQFF.

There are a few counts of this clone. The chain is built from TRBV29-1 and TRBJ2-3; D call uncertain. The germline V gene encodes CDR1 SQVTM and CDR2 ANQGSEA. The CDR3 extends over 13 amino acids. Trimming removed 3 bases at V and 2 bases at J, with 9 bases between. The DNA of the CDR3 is TGCAGCGTTGACCTCTCGTACACAGATACGCAGTATTTT. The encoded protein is CSVDLSYTDTQYF.

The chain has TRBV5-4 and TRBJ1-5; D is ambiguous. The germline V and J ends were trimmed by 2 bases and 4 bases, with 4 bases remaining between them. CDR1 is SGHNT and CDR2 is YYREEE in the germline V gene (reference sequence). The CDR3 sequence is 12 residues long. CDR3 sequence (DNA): TGTGCCAGCAGCTTTAGAAATCAGCCCCAGCATTTT. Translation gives CASSFRNQPQHF.